This TCR beta chain is from a study of blood T cell repertoires in COVID-19. Across the study: The study drew acute and convalescent COVID-19 samples from the United States, Italy and Spain. PBMCs, B-cell-depleted T cells, or T cells provided the cDNA or gDNA that made up the material.

Authors' processing steps: Amplifying reference gene primers gave estimates of nucleated cell counts. Only in-frame clones appear in the TCRdb table, and some are missing; sequencing was by immunoSEQ multiplex PCR. Clone size and the V and J calls come from that table; the DNA yielded D and trimming. This sample carries about 100,000 clones, 80% to 85% of them seen once, and the ten largest clones take roughly 1.9%. The TCR originated in a man between 65 and 85 years old with active or convalescent COVID-19. The sequenced sample consisted of peripheral blood.

CDR3 loop: CASSLARGLETQYF. The DNA of the CDR3 is TGTGCCAGCAGCTTAGCGAGGGGGCTAGAGACCCAGTACTTC. J is TRBJ2-5 and V is TRBV7-2; 7 bases fit TRBD1. CDR3 length: 14 residues. The germline CDR1 and CDR2 sequences are SGHTA and FQGNSA. Germline trimming cut 0 bases from V and 4 bases from J; bases unmatched to any gene: 2.